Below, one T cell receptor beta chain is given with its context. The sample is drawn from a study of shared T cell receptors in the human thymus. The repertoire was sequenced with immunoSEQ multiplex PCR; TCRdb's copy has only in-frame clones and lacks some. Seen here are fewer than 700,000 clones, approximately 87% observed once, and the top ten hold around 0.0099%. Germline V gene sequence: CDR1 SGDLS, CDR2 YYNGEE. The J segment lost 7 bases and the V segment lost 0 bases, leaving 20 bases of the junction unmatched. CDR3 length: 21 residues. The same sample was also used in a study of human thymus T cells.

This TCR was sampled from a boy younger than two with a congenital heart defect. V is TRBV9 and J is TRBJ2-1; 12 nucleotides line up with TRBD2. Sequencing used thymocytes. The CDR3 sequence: CASSVAHTRANLAGGGNEQFF. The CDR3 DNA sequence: TGTGCCAGCAGCGTAGCTCACACTAGAGCCAATCTAGCGGGAGGGGGGAATGAGCAGTTCTTC.